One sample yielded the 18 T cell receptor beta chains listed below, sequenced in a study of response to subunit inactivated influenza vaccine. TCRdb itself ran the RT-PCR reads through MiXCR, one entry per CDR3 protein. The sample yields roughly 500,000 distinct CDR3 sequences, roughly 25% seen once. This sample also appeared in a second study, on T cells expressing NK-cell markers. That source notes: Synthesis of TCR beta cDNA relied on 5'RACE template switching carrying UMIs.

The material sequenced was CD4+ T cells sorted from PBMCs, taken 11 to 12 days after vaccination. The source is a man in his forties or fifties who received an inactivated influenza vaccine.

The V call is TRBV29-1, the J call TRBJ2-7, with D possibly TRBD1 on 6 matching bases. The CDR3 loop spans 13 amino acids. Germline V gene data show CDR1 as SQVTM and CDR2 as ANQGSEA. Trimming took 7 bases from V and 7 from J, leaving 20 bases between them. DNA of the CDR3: TGCAGCGCCCGGGACACTGCTCTCTTAGAGCAGTACTTC. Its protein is CSARDTALLEQYF.

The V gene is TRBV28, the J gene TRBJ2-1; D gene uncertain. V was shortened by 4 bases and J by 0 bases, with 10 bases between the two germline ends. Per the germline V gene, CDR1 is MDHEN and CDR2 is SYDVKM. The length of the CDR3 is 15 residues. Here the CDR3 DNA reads TGTGCCAGCAGTTCCGGCCAGCTCTCCTACAATGAGCAGTTCTTC. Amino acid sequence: CASSSGQLSYNEQFF.

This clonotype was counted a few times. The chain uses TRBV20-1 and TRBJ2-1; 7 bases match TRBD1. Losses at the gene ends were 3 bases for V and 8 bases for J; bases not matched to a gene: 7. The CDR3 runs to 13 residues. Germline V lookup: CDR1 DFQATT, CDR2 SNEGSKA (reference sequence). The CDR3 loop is CSARSLQGYEQFF. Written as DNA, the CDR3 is TGCAGTGCTAGGAGTTTACAGGGGTATGAGCAGTTCTTC.

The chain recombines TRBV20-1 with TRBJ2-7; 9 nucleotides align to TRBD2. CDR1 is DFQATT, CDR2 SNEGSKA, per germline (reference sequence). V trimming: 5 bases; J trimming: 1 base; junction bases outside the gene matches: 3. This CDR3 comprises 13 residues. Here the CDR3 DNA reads TGCAGTGCTCGGACTAGCGTTTCCTACGAGCAGTACTTC. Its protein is CSARTSVSYEQYF.

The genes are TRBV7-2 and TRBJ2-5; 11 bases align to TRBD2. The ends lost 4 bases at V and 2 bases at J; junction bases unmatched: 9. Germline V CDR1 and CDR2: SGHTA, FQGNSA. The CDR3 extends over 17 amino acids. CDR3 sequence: CASSSMGTSGGQETQYF. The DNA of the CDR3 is TGTGCCAGCAGCTCAATGGGAACTAGCGGGGGACAAGAGACCCAGTACTTC.

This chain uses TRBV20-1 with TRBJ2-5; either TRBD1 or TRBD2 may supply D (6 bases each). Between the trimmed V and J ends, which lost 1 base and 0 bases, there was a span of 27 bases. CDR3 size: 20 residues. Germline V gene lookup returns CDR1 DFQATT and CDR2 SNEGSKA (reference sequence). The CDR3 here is CSARGPRWGAHTPYQETQYF. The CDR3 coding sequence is TGCAGTGCTAGAGGACCTAGGTGGGGGGCCCACACACCGTACCAAGAGACCCAGTACTTC.

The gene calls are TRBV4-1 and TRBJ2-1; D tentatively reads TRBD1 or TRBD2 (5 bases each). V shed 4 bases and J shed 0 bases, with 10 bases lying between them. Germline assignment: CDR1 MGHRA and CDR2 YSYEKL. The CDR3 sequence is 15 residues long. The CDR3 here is CASSLGVFSYNEQFF. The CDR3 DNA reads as TGCGCCAGCAGCCTGGGGGTTTTCTCCTACAATGAGCAGTTCTTC.

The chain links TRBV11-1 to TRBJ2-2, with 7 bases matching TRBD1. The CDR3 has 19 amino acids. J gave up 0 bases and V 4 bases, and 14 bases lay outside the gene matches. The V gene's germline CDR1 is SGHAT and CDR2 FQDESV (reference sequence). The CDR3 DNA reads TGTGCCAGCAGCTCCCGGGACAGAAAAAAGTACGCGAACACCGGGGAGCTGTTTTTT. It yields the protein CASSSRDRKKYANTGELFF. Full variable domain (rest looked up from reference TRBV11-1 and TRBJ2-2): EAEVAQSPRYKITEKSQAVAFWCDPISGHATLYWYRQILGQGPELLVQFQDESVVDDSQLPKDRFSAERLKGVDSTLKIQPAELGDSAMYLCASSSRDRKKYANTGELFFGEGSRLTVL.

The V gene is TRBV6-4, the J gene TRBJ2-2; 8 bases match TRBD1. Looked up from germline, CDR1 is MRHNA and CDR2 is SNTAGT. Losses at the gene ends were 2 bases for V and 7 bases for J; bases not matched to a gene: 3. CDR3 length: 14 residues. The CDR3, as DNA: TGTGCCAGCAGTGACCAGGGGGCCGGCGGGGAGCTGTTTTTT. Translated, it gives CASSDQGAGGELFF.

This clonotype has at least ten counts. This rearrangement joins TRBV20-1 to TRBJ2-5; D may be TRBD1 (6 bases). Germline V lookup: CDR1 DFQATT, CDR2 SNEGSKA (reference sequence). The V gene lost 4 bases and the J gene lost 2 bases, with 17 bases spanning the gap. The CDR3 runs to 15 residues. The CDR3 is CSATGTSVSQETQYF. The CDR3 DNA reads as TGCAGTGCTACCGGGACATCTGTATCTCAAGAGACCCAGTACTTC.

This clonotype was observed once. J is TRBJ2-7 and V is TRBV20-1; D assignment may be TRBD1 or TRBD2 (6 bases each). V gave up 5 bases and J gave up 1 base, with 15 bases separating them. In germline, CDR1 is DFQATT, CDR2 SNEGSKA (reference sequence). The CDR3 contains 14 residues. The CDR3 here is CSAHQGGRSYEQYF. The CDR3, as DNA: TGCAGTGCTCATCAAGGGGGGCGATCCTACGAGCAGTACTTC.

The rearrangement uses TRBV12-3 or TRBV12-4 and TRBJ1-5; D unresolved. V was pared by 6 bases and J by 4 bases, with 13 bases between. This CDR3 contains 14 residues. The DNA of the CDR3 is TGTGCCAGCAGCCGTGACCTCGGGAATCAGCCCCAGCATTTT. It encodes CASSRDLGNQPQHF.

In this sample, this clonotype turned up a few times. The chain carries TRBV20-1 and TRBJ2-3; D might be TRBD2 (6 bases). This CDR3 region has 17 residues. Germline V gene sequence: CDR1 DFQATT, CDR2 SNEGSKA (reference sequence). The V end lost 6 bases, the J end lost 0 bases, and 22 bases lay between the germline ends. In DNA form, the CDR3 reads TGCAGTGCGAGTCCCCCAACGGGAGTCTTTAGCACAGATACGCAGTATTTT. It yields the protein CSASPPTGVFSTDTQYF.

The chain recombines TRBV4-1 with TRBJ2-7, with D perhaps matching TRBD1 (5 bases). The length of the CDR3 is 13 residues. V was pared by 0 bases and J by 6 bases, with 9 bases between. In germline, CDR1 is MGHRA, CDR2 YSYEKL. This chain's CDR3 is CASSQEHRREQYF. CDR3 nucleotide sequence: TGCGCCAGCAGCCAAGAACACAGGCGCGAGCAGTACTTC.

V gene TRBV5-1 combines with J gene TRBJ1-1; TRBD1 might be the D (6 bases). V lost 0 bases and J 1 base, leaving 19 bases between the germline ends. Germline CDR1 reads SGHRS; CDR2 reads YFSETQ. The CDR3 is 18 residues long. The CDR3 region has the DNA TGCGCCAGCAGCTTGGCCACAGGGAACGGCGGCAAGAACACTGAAGCTTTCTTT. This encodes CASSLATGNGGKNTEAFF. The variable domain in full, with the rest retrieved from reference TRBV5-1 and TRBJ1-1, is KAGVTQTPRYLIKTRGQQVTLSCSPISGHRSVSWYQQTPGQGLQFLFEYFSETQRNKGNFPGRFSGRQFSNSRSEMNVSTLELGDSALYLCASSLATGNGGKNTEAFFGQGTRLTVV.

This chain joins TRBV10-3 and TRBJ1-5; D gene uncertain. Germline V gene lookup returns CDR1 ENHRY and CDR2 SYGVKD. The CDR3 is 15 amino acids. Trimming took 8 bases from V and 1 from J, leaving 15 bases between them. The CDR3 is CAIGRRLGSNQPQHF. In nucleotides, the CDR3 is TGTGCCATCGGACGCAGGCTGGGAAGCAATCAGCCCCAGCATTTT.

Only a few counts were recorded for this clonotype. The chain's CDR3 is CASSLARTGEGYTF. Written as DNA, the CDR3 is TGTGCCAGCAGCTTAGCCAGGACAGGGGAAGGCTACACCTTC. The chain is built from TRBV7-8 and TRBJ1-2; TRBD1 matches at 9 bases. Germline CDR1 SGHVS, CDR2 FQNEAQ. With 0 bases clipped from V and 8 bases from J, the junction kept 4 bases outside the gene matches. The CDR3 has 14 amino acids.

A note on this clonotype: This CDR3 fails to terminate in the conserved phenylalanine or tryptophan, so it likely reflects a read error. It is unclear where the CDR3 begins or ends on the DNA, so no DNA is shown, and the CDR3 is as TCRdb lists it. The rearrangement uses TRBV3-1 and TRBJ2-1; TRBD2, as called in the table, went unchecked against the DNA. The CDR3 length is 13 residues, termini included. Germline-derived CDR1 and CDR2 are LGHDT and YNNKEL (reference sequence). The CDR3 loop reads CASSQAGTSLRFI.